This entry features one T cell receptor beta chain sequence. Stated time point: newly diagnosed GD, antithyroid drugs for less than 3 months. From RNA extracted from PBMCs, the TCR library was made. Tubes containing EDTA received approximately 9.8 milliliters of drawn peripheral blood. The data belong to a study of regulatory T cells in long-lasting Graves disease. Study-wide background: Freshly diagnosed Graves' patients had used antithyroid drugs for under 3 months.

V dropped 4 bases and J dropped 9; count of bases not matched to a gene: 8. Per the germline V gene, CDR1 is SGDLS and CDR2 is YYNGEE. This CDR3 spans 15 amino acids. Building of the TCR beta libraries involved iRepertoire HTBI primers and Arm-PCR of CDR3 regions. TCRdb processed the multiplex PCR reads anew with MiXCR; each CDR3 protein has one entry. The sample has 580,000 or so distinct CDR3 sequences; roughly a sixth are singletons. These data were likewise used in another study, on T cells in Graves' hyperthyroidism and ophthalmopathy. From that paper: RT-PCR in the first round (using the HTBI primer set) targeted the TCR CDR3. It was a median roughly 6.5 months before onset that the model predicted ophthalmopathy.

The sample was peripheral blood mononuclear cells (PBMCs), taken at new diagnosis, from a patient treated with antithyroid drugs. The genes are TRBV9 and TRBJ2-1; 12 positions match TRBD2. This clonotype was obtained from a man younger than 30 with Graves disease. The chain's CDR3 is CASSPRLAGDFEQFF. CDR3 in DNA: TGTGCCAGCAGCCCCCGACTAGCGGGAGATTTTGAGCAGTTCTTC.